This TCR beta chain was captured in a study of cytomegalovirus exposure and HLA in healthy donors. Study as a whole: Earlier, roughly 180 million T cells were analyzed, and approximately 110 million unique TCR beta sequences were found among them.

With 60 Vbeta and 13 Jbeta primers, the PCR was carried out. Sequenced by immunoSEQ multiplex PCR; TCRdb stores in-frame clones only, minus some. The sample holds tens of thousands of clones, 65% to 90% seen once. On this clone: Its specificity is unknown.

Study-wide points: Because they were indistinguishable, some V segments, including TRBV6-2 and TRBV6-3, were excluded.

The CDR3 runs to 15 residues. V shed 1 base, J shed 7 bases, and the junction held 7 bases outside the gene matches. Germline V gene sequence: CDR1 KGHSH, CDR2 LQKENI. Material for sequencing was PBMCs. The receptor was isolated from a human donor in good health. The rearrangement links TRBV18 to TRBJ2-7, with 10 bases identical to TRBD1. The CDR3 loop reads CASSPLISGQGEQYF. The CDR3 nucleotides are TGTGCCAGCTCACCACTGATCTCGGGACAGGGGGAGCAGTACTTC.